The T cell receptor beta chain under discussion was sequenced for a study of blood T cell repertoires in COVID-19. Study details: Specimens from acute and convalescent COVID-19 originated in the United States, Italy and Spain.

The CDR3 covers 17 residues. V was pared by 0 bases and J by 6 bases, with 10 bases of the junction left unmatched. Germline V gene data show CDR1 as SGHAT and CDR2 as FQNNGV. In the study's own analysis: Researchers report that nucleated cell counts were estimated from reference gene primer amplification. Sequencing was performed with immunoSEQ multiplex PCR; in TCRdb, only in-frame clones are kept and a portion is missing. That table gives V, J and clone size, and the DNA gave D and trimming. The data contain over 65,000 clones, 87% of them singletons. The sample comprised peripheral blood. The V gene is TRBV11-2, the J gene TRBJ2-5; 10 bases are shared with TRBD2. The TCR comes from a human donor in a cohort sampled during active COVID-19. The CDR3 loop is CASSLEGSGRAGKTQYF. In DNA, the CDR3 is TGTGCCAGCAGCTTAGAGGGCAGCGGGAGGGCCGGGAAGACCCAGTACTTC.